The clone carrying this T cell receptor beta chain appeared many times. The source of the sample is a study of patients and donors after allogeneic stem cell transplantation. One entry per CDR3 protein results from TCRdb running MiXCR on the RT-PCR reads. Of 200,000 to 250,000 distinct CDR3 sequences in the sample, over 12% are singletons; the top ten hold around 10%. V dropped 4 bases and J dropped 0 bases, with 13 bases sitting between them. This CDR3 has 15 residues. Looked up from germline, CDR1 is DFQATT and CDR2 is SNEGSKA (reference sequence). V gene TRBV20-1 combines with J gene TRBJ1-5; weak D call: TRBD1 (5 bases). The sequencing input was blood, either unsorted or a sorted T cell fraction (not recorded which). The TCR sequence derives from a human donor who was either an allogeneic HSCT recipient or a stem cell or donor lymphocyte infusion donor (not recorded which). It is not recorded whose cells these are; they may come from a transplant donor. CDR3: CSAMRYTGSNQPQHF. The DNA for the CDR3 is TGCAGTGCTATGAGATACACAGGTAGCAATCAGCCCCAGCATTTT.